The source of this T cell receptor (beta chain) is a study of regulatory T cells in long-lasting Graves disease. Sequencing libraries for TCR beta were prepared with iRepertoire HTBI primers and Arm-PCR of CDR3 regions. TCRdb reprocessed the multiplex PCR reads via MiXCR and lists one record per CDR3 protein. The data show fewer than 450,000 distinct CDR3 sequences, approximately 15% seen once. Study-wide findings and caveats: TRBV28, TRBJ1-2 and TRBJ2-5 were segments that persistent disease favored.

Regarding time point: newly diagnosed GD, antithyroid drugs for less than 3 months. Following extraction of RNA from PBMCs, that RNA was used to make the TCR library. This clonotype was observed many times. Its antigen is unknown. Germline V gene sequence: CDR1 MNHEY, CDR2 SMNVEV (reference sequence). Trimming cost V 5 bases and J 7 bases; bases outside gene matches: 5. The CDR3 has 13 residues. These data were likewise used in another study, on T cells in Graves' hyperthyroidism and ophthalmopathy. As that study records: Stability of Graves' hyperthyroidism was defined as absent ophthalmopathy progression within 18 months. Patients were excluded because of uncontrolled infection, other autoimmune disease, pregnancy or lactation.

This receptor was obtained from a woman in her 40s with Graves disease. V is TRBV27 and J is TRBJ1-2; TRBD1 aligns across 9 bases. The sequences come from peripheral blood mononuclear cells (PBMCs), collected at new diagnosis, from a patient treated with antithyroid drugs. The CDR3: CASSLQGAGGYTF. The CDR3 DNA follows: TGTGCCAGCAGTCTACAGGGGGCTGGTGGCTACACCTTC.